The T cell receptor (beta chain) described here comes from a study of blood T cell repertoires in COVID-19. Profiling relied on immunoSEQ multiplex PCR, and the TCRdb table lists in-frame clones only, not all of them. The sample consists of 50,000 or so clones, 85% to 95% of them appearing once. The material sequenced was peripheral blood. The source is a woman older than 75 with acute or convalescent COVID-19.

The CDR3 nucleotides are TGTGCCAGTAGTATAGCATTTTCCGGGAGCAACACTGAAGCTTTCTTT. Protein product: CASSIAFSGSNTEAFF. The chain is built from TRBV19 and TRBJ1-1; no firm D call. The V end was cut by 1 base, the J end by 2 bases, with 14 bases between. This CDR3 is 16 amino acids long. Germline-derived CDR1 and CDR2 are LNHDA and SQIVND (reference sequence).